This T cell receptor beta chain stems from a study of identical twins (dated by TCRdb to between 2015 and 2016). Study-wide context: To test whether fetal clonotypes persist, this study deep-sequenced TCR alpha and beta repertoires from monozygotic twins, from unrelated adults of various ages, and from cord blood. Replicate twin experiments were performed at different times using different library preparation protocols to rule out contamination.

Overall results and qualifications from the work: In monozygotic twins, out-of-frame TCR alpha sharing was systematically underestimated by recombination models, although the models agreed with sharing between unrelated individuals. Compared with coincidental sharing between unrelated individuals, out-of-frame TCR alpha sequences shared between twins had an excess of sequences with low generation probability. Invariant T cells such as MAIT and iNKT could partly confound zero-insertion analyses, though diverse VJ usage argued against this for most clonotypes. In beta out-of-frame sequences, excess twin sharing was weaker, because having fewer shared sequences lowered the signal-to-noise ratio. Because the same donors could not be followed over many years, the conclusions depended on cross-sectional statistical analysis. Abundant cord blood beta clonotypes had fewer insertions, young adult naive repertoires showed a similar but weaker trend, and memory repertoires showed no such trend.

Only healthy Caucasian donors were included. The study also sequenced three unrelated non-twin adults: a male aged 18 to 29, a male aged 50 to 59 and a female aged 50 to 59. Miltenyi CD45RO+ enrichment and human naive T-cell isolation kits were used to isolate memory (CD45RO+) and naive T cells from PBMC. Library preparation used 5' RACE. Data came from an Illumina HiSeq 2000. Template switching added a universal primer binding site, and the final cDNA carried a unique molecular identifier that allowed TCR cDNA molecules to be counted accurately. First-strand cDNA for TCR alpha and beta chains was synthesized from specific primers in the conserved constant-segment region. To control for contamination, every cDNA library carried two barcodes: a SMART-Mk sample barcode plus Illumina barcodes. TruSeq adapter sequences, together with Illumina sample barcodes, were added in two successive PCR steps. The TCR alpha and beta cDNA libraries were sequenced on the Illumina HiSeq platform using custom primers. As for how the authors treated the data: Raw reads were processed with MiGEC to extract unique molecular identifiers, and MiXCR was used to determine CDR3 positions. Recombination models were inferred per individual with the repgenHMM and IGoR tools using an EM algorithm. Shared clonotypes were analyzed with the tcR package in R, and sharing was normalized by the product of cloneset sizes. To study raw recombination free of thymic and clonal selection effects, out-of-frame nonproductive sequences were analyzed. TCRdb handled the public reads itself, with Q25 trimming in fastp and clone calling in MiXCR, and kept productive beta chains. Here each entry gathers all rows of one CDR3 protein and keeps the most common genes and DNA. TCRdb assigned the V and J calls; the authors' analysis was not used. The table for this sample lists around 670,000 distinct CDR3 sequences; 6% to 6.5% of them were counted only once. Jointly, the top ten make up about 1.8% of the sample.

Trimming removed 7 bases from V and 2 bases from J, leaving 17 bases between the germline ends. Inclusive of the bounding cysteine and phenylalanine, the CDR3 is 15 residues long. Just CDR3 DNA is preserved here, 45 bases in frame from base 1. This clonotype was seen at least ten times. The antigen this receptor binds is unknown. It has no much larger one-base neighbor in the sample; base qualities were not kept. This receptor was taken from a man younger than 35 in good health. The chain links TRBV12-3 or TRBV12-4 with TRBJ1-1, with no D gene named confidently. Sequenced material: naive T cells sorted from blood. The cell subset or site tag for this specimen amounts to: cells isolated with a human naive T-cell isolation kit. The bases are TGTGCCAGCACTATTCTCTCCGGCCCCAACACTGAAGCTTTCTTT. This is translated as CASTILSGPNTEAFF.